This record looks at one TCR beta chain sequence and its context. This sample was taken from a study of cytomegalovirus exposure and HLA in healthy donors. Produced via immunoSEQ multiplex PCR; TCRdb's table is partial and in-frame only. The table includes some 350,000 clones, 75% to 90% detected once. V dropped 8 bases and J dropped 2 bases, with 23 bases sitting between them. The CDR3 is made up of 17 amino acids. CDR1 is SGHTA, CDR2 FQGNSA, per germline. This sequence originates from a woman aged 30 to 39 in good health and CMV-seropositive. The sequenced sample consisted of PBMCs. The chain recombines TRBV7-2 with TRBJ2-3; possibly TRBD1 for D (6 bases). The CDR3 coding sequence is TGTGCCAGCCGTTTTTACCCAGGGCGACAGGTCACAGATACGCAGTATTTT. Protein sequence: CASRFYPGRQVTDTQYF. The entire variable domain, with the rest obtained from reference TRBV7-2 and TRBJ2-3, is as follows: GAGVSQSPSNKVTEKGKDVELRCDPISGHTALYWYRQSLGQGLEFLIYFQGNSAPDKSGLPSDRFSAERTGGSVSTLTIQRTQQEDSAVYLCASRFYPGRQVTDTQYFGPGTRLTVL.